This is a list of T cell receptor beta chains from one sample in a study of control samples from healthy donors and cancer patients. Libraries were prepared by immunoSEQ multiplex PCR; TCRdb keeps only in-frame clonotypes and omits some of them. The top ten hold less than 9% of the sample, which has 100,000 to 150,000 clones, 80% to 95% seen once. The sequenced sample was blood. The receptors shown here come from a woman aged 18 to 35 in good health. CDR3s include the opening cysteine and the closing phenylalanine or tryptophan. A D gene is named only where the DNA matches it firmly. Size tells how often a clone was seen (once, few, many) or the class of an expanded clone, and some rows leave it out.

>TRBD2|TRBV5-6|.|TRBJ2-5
TGTGCCAGCAGCTTGTATCTCCCGGGGGGAGAGACCCAGTACTTC
CASSLYLPGGETQYF
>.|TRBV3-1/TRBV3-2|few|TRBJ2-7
TGTGCCAGCAGCCATCGTCGCAACGAGCAGTACTTC
CASSHRRNEQYF
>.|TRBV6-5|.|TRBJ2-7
TGTGCCAGAGGCGGTCGTTACTACGAGCAGTACTTC
CARGGRYYEQYF
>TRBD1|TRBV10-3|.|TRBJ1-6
TGTGCCTCCGGACAGGAAATGAATAATTCACCCCTCCACTTT
CASGQEMNNSPLHF
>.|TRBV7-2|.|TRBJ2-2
TGTGCCAGCAGCTTAGCCAGGGCGAACACCGGGGAGCTGTTTTTT
CASSLARANTGELFF
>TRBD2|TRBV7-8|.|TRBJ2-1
TGTGCCAGCAGCCCTAGCGGGGGGAGCTACAATGAGCAGTTCTTC
CASSPSGGSYNEQFF
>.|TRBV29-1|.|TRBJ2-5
TGCAGCGCTACCTTCGGGACGGAGACCCAGTACTTC
CSATFGTETQYF
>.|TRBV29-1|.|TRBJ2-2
TGCAGCGTTGAAGATGAGAGGCGGAACACCGGGGAGCTGTTTTTT
CSVEDERRNTGELFF
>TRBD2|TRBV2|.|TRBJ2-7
TGTGCCAGCAGTGGGTGGGAACTAGCGGAAGACCCCTACGAGCAGTACTTC
CASSGWELAEDPYEQYF
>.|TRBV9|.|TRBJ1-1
TGTGCCAGCAGCGTACATAGGAACACTGAAGCTTTCTTT
CASSVHRNTEAFF
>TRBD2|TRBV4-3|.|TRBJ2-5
TGCGCCAGCAGCCTGGCCCCCCCGAGACGATCACCCCGACTAGCGGGATGGGAGACCCAGTACTTC
CASSLAPPRRSPRLAGWETQYF
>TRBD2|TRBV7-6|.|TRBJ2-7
TGTGCCAGCAGCTCGTTAGCGGGTAGCTCCTACGAGCAGTACTTC
CASSSLAGSSYEQYF
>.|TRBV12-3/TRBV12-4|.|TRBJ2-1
TGTGCCAGCAGTTTCGAGGCCTACAATGAGCAGTTCTTC
CASSFEAYNEQFF
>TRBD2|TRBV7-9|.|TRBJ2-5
TGTGCCAGCAGCTCGCGACTAGCGGGGGTACAAGAGACCCAGTACTTC
CASSSRLAGVQETQYF
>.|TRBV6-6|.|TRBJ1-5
TGTGCCAGCAGTCCAGGAGGACGGAACAATCAGCCCCAGCATTTT
CASSPGGRNNQPQHF
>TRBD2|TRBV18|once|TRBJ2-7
TGTGCCAGCTCAGGGGCTAGCGGGGGGATCGCAGCCGAGCAGTACTTC
CASSGASGGIAAEQYF
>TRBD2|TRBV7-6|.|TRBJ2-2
TGTGCCAGCAGCACGACGGACACCATGCTGGGGACTAGCGGGGGTGGGGAGCTGTTTTTT
CASSTTDTMLGTSGGGELFF
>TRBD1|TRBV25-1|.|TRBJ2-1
TGTGCCAGCAGTGAATCGGGGGACAGGGGGCTGAATGAGCAGTTCTTC
CASSESGDRGLNEQFF
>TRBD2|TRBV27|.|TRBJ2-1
TGTGCCAGCAGTTCATCACTAGCGGGAGGCTACAATGAGCAGTTCTTC
CASSSSLAGGYNEQFF
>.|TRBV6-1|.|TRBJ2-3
TGTGCCAGCAGTGAAGCCCCCACAGATACGCAGTATTTT
CASSEAPTDTQYF
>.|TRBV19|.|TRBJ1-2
TGTGCCAGTAGTATAGAGGACCGCGGACAGAGAAACTATGGCTACACCTTC
CASSIEDRGQRNYGYTF
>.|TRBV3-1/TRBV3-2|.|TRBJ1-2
TGTGCCAGCAGCCATCGAGAAAATGGCGGCTACTATGGCTACACCTTC
CASSHRENGGYYGYTF